A selection of T cell receptor beta chains follows, all from one sample in a study of OX40 agonist ivuxolimab in advanced cancers. Data came from immunoSEQ multiplex PCR; TCRdb stores just in-frame clones and leaves some out. This table holds approximately 26,000 clones, roughly 90% found once. The sequencing used CD4+ or CD8+ T cells sorted from blood, collected in a trial of the OX40 agonist ivuxolimab. The source of these receptors is an adult with an advanced solid tumor such as melanoma, head and neck, liver or kidney cancer. CDR3s include the opening cysteine and the closing phenylalanine or tryptophan. D genes are given only for firm matches. The listing skips clone size in some rows; elsewhere it reads once, few, many or a size class.

d_gene: NA; v_gene: TRBV7-9; j_gene: TRBJ1-5; abundance: NA; CDR3aa: CASSLSQGSSNQPQHF; CDR3nt: TGTGCCAGCAGCTTATCTCAGGGGAGTAGCAATCAGCCCCAGCATTTT
d_gene: TRBD1; v_gene: TRBV25-1; j_gene: TRBJ2-7; abundance: NA; CDR3aa: CASSGTGLKPYEQYF; CDR3nt: TGTGCCAGCAGTGGGACAGGGTTAAAGCCCTACGAGCAGTACTTC
d_gene: NA; v_gene: TRBV7-9; j_gene: TRBJ1-5; abundance: NA; CDR3aa: CASSLWGQPQHF; CDR3nt: TGTGCCAGCAGCTTATGGGGTCAGCCCCAGCATTTT
d_gene: TRBD1; v_gene: TRBV29-1; j_gene: TRBJ2-1; abundance: NA; CDR3aa: CSVGGDSYYNEQFF; CDR3nt: TGCAGCGTTGGAGGGGACAGCTACTACAATGAGCAGTTCTTC
d_gene: NA; v_gene: TRBV28; j_gene: TRBJ2-7; abundance: large; CDR3aa: CASGTDEQYF; CDR3nt: TGTGCCAGCGGCACCGACGAGCAGTACTTC
d_gene: TRBD1; v_gene: TRBV9; j_gene: TRBJ2-1; abundance: NA; CDR3aa: CASSGQGVEQFF; CDR3nt: TGTGCCAGCAGCGGTCAGGGGGTTGAGCAGTTCTTC
d_gene: TRBD1; v_gene: TRBV4-1; j_gene: TRBJ2-7; abundance: NA; CDR3aa: CASSYGTARDEQYF; CDR3nt: TGCGCCAGCAGCTATGGGACAGCCCGAGACGAGCAGTACTTC
d_gene: NA; v_gene: TRBV5-4; j_gene: TRBJ2-1; abundance: NA; CDR3aa: CASRRDSYNEQFF; CDR3nt: TGTGCCAGCAGAAGGGACTCCTACAATGAGCAGTTCTTC
d_gene: TRBD1; v_gene: TRBV4-1; j_gene: TRBJ1-2; abundance: NA; CDR3aa: CASSQAGGFYGYTF; CDR3nt: TGCGCCAGCAGCCAAGCAGGGGGCTTCTATGGCTACACCTTC
d_gene: NA; v_gene: TRBV7-3; j_gene: TRBJ2-1; abundance: NA; CDR3aa: CASSEGFRTVDEQFF; CDR3nt: TGTGCCAGCAGCGAAGGGTTTAGGACTGTGGATGAGCAGTTCTTC
d_gene: NA; v_gene: TRBV5-1; j_gene: TRBJ2-7; abundance: NA; CDR3aa: CASSPGTLTYEQYF; CDR3nt: TGCGCCAGCAGCCCCGGGACATTGACCTACGAGCAGTACTTC
d_gene: NA; v_gene: TRBV7-6; j_gene: TRBJ2-7; abundance: medium-sized; CDR3aa: CASSFQGYEQYF; CDR3nt: TGTGCCAGCAGCTTCCAGGGCTACGAGCAGTACTTC
d_gene: NA; v_gene: TRBV7-8; j_gene: TRBJ2-1; abundance: medium-sized; CDR3aa: CASSLAPAEAYNEQFF; CDR3nt: TGTGCCAGCAGCTTAGCGCCAGCGGAAGCCTACAATGAGCAGTTCTTC
d_gene: NA; v_gene: TRBV4-1; j_gene: TRBJ1-1; abundance: NA; CDR3aa: CASSQDPGSNTEAFF; CDR3nt: TGCGCCAGCAGCCAAGATCCGGGGTCGAACACTGAAGCTTTCTTT
d_gene: TRBD1; v_gene: TRBV5-1; j_gene: TRBJ2-7; abundance: NA; CDR3aa: CASSSWGQGGSYEQYF; CDR3nt: TGCGCCAGCAGCTCTTGGGGACAGGGGGGATCCTACGAGCAGTACTTC
d_gene: NA; v_gene: TRBV6-5; j_gene: TRBJ2-2; abundance: NA; CDR3aa: CASSLGQNTGELFF; CDR3nt: TGTGCCAGCAGTCTGGGACAGAACACCGGGGAGCTGTTTTTT
d_gene: NA; v_gene: TRBV28; j_gene: TRBJ1-1; abundance: NA; CDR3aa: CASSPRPGRLNTEAFF; CDR3nt: TGTGCCAGCAGTCCCCGTCCCGGCCGGCTGAACACTGAAGCTTTCTTT
d_gene: TRBD2; v_gene: TRBV7-9; j_gene: TRBJ2-7; abundance: NA; CDR3aa: CASSFLAGPYEQYF; CDR3nt: TGTGCCAGCAGTTTCCTAGCGGGGCCGTACGAGCAGTACTTC
d_gene: NA; v_gene: TRBV28; j_gene: TRBJ1-2; abundance: once; CDR3aa: CASSLGQGLHTF; CDR3nt: TGTGCCAGCAGTTTAGGGCAGGGACTGCACACCTTC
d_gene: TRBD1; v_gene: TRBV7-9; j_gene: TRBJ2-2; abundance: NA; CDR3aa: CASSDPTGSTGELFF; CDR3nt: TGTGCCAGCAGCGACCCGACAGGGTCCACCGGGGAGCTGTTTTTT
d_gene: TRBD2; v_gene: TRBV7-6; j_gene: TRBJ2-1; abundance: NA; CDR3aa: CASSPPAGGYNEQFF; CDR3nt: TGTGCCAGCAGCCCCCCAGCGGGAGGCTACAATGAGCAGTTCTTC
d_gene: TRBD1; v_gene: TRBV15; j_gene: TRBJ2-7; abundance: medium-sized; CDR3aa: CATSRAGQTDEQYF; CDR3nt: TGTGCCACCAGCAGAGCGGGACAGACGGACGAGCAGTACTTC
d_gene: NA; v_gene: TRBV7-3; j_gene: TRBJ2-7; abundance: NA; CDR3aa: CASRGAGEQYF; CDR3nt: TGTGCCAGCAGGGGGGCCGGCGAGCAGTACTTC
d_gene: NA; v_gene: TRBV19; j_gene: TRBJ2-7; abundance: few; CDR3aa: CASSWAGSYEQYF; CDR3nt: TGTGCCAGTAGTTGGGCCGGCTCCTACGAGCAGTACTTC
d_gene: NA; v_gene: TRBV12-5; j_gene: TRBJ1-1; abundance: NA; CDR3aa: CASGYTRTEAFF; CDR3nt: TGTGCTAGTGGTTACACCAGGACTGAAGCTTTCTTT
d_gene: TRBD2; v_gene: TRBV6-9; j_gene: TRBJ2-7; abundance: NA; CDR3aa: CATGTSIYEQYF; CDR3nt: TGTGCCACGGGGACTAGTATCTACGAGCAGTACTTC
d_gene: TRBD1; v_gene: TRBV5-5; j_gene: TRBJ2-7; abundance: NA; CDR3aa: CASSLGTGGFEQYF; CDR3nt: TGTGCCAGCAGCTTGGGGACAGGGGGCTTCGAGCAGTACTTC
d_gene: NA; v_gene: TRBV5-6; j_gene: TRBJ1-2; abundance: NA; CDR3aa: CASSLAGAVDGYTF; CDR3nt: TGTGCCAGCAGCTTGGCAGGGGCTGTGGATGGCTACACCTTC
d_gene: NA; v_gene: TRBV27; j_gene: TRBJ2-7; abundance: NA; CDR3aa: CASSPRGTYEQYF; CDR3nt: TGTGCCAGCAGTCCCAGGGGCACCTACGAGCAGTACTTC
d_gene: TRBD2; v_gene: TRBV10-3; j_gene: TRBJ2-1; abundance: NA; CDR3aa: CAIRASGGYNEQFF; CDR3nt: TGTGCCATCAGGGCTAGCGGGGGGTACAATGAGCAGTTCTTC
d_gene: NA; v_gene: TRBV10-3; j_gene: TRBJ2-5; abundance: NA; CDR3aa: CAISPIGQGEETQYF; CDR3nt: TGTGCCATCAGCCCTATTGGGCAGGGTGAAGAGACCCAGTACTTC
d_gene: NA; v_gene: TRBV14; j_gene: TRBJ2-7; abundance: NA; CDR3aa: CASSHYSSYEQYF; CDR3nt: TGTGCCAGCAGCCATTACTCTTCCTACGAGCAGTACTTC
d_gene: NA; v_gene: TRBV7-9; j_gene: TRBJ2-1; abundance: NA; CDR3aa: CASRRDESADNEQFF; CDR3nt: TGTGCCAGCAGGAGGGACGAGTCGGCGGACAATGAGCAGTTCTTC
d_gene: NA; v_gene: TRBV28; j_gene: TRBJ2-7; abundance: NA; CDR3aa: CASSPEDSLFSEQYF; CDR3nt: TGTGCCAGCAGCCCCGAGGACAGCCTGTTTAGCGAGCAGTACTTC
d_gene: TRBD1; v_gene: TRBV7-9; j_gene: TRBJ2-7; abundance: NA; CDR3aa: CASSEGQIYEQYF; CDR3nt: TGTGCCAGCAGCGAGGGACAGATCTACGAGCAGTACTTC
d_gene: NA; v_gene: TRBV15; j_gene: TRBJ1-1; abundance: NA; CDR3aa: CATSRDIGNTEAFF; CDR3nt: TGTGCCACCAGCAGAGACATCGGGAACACTGAAGCTTTCTTT
d_gene: NA; v_gene: TRBV28; j_gene: TRBJ2-2; abundance: NA; CDR3aa: CASSLYPDTGELFF; CDR3nt: TGTGCCAGCAGTTTATACCCTGACACCGGGGAGCTGTTTTTT
d_gene: NA; v_gene: TRBV2; j_gene: TRBJ2-7; abundance: NA; CDR3aa: CASSALPPGNEQYF; CDR3nt: TGTGCCAGCAGTGCCCTCCCCCCAGGGAATGAGCAGTACTTC
d_gene: TRBD2; v_gene: TRBV7-9; j_gene: TRBJ2-1; abundance: NA; CDR3aa: CASRLAGSYNEQFF; CDR3nt: TGTGCCAGCCGGCTAGCGGGATCCTACAATGAGCAGTTCTTC
d_gene: NA; v_gene: TRBV6-5; j_gene: TRBJ2-7; abundance: NA; CDR3aa: CASNTGGSSYEQYF; CDR3nt: TGTGCCAGCAATACCGGAGGGAGCTCCTACGAGCAGTACTTC
d_gene: TRBD2; v_gene: TRBV27; j_gene: TRBJ2-1; abundance: NA; CDR3aa: CASSFRDYYNEQFF; CDR3nt: TGTGCCAGCAGTTTTCGGGACTACTACAATGAGCAGTTCTTC
d_gene: NA; v_gene: TRBV19; j_gene: TRBJ2-7; abundance: NA; CDR3aa: CASSTEGRTPDYEQYF; CDR3nt: TGTGCCAGTAGCACGGAGGGACGGACCCCAGACTACGAGCAGTACTTC
d_gene: NA; v_gene: TRBV7-6; j_gene: TRBJ2-5; abundance: few; CDR3aa: CASSSGRGREETQYF; CDR3nt: TGTGCCAGCAGCTCTGGTAGGGGGCGGGAGGAGACCCAGTACTTC
d_gene: NA; v_gene: TRBV9; j_gene: TRBJ2-1; abundance: NA; CDR3aa: CASSVVGDVSSYNEQFF; CDR3nt: TGTGCCAGCAGCGTAGTGGGCGACGTGAGTTCCTACAATGAGCAGTTCTTC
d_gene: NA; v_gene: TRBV9; j_gene: TRBJ2-1; abundance: NA; CDR3aa: CASSGDGNEQFF; CDR3nt: TGTGCCAGCAGCGGGGACGGCAATGAGCAGTTCTTC
d_gene: TRBD2; v_gene: TRBV4-1; j_gene: TRBJ2-1; abundance: NA; CDR3aa: CASSQDGGSGDEQFF; CDR3nt: TGCGCCAGCAGCCAAGATGGCGGGAGTGGAGATGAGCAGTTCTTC